Below, 15 T cell receptor beta chains from the same sample are listed, as sequenced in a study of chemoradiotherapy in HPV16-positive cancers (dated 2022 in TCRdb). The method behind the library was the immunoSEQ multiplex PCR assay. TCRdb re-hosts the immuneACCESS table, in-frame sequences only. Its copies lack some clones; in the studies checked, an unresolved V gene accounts for under half of them, and the cause for the rest is not known. Here the sample has 9,500 to 15,000 clones; roughly four fifths occur a single time. The ten largest clones take up approximately 1.1% of the sample. This material was obtained from a patient who underwent chemoradiotherapy. These receptors were taken from a human donor with HPV-associated anogenital cancer.

The CDR3 DNA is TGTGCCAGCAGTGATTGGGGGGGGGCACCATTAGCCAAAAACATTCAGTACTTC. Translated: CASSDWGGAPLAKNIQYF. The chain has TRBV2 and TRBJ2-4; D may be TRBD2 (7 bases). Germline V gene data show CDR1 as SNHLY and CDR2 as FYNNEI. The CDR3 has 18 residues. Trimming removed 3 bases from V and 0 bases from J, with 18 bases in between.

The chain has TRBV5-5 and TRBJ1-5; D is undetermined. The germline V and J ends were trimmed by 4 bases and 5 bases, with 7 bases remaining between them. CDR1 and CDR2 (germline): SGHKS, YYEKEE (reference sequence). CDR3 length: 12 amino acids. Here the CDR3 reads CASSLLDQPQHF. The CDR3 coding sequence is TGTGCCAGCAGCCTTCTGGATCAGCCCCAGCATTTT.

The chain employs TRBV29-1 and TRBJ1-1, with 9 bases identical to TRBD1. V gave up 6 bases and J gave up 4 bases; unmatched junction bases: 6. This CDR3 has 13 residues. Germline V CDR1 and CDR2: SQVTM, ANQGSEA. The CDR3 bases are TGCAGCGTGTCACAGGGGGCTGGCACTGAAGCTTTCTTT. The encoded protein is CSVSQGAGTEAFF.

This clone was picked up one time. This chain connects TRBV6-4 to TRBJ2-3; 9 bases match TRBD2. V shed 4 bases and J 6 bases; nucleotides not matched to a gene: 8. Per the germline V gene, CDR1 is MRHNA and CDR2 is SNTAGT. The CDR3 is 15 residues long. CDR3 nucleotide sequence: TGTGCCAGCAGTGTCACTAGCGGGCAATGGGATACGCAGTATTTT. Residues: CASSVTSGQWDTQYF.

This rearrangement joins TRBV5-1 to TRBJ1-4, with TRBD1 matching 8 bases. The CDR3 runs to 17 residues. J gave up 8 bases and V 4 bases, and 16 bases lay outside the gene matches. Per germline, CDR1 SGHRS and CDR2 YFSETQ. The CDR3 DNA follows: TGCGCCAGCAGCCCCAAGGTGGGACAGGTCGCATTGGAAAAACTGTTTTTT. Protein product: CASSPKVGQVALEKLFF.

The rearrangement uses TRBV5-1 and TRBJ2-7; 7 positions agree with TRBD2. Germline CDR1 is SGHRS and CDR2 is YFSETQ. J was trimmed by 7 bases and V by 6 bases; bases with no gene match: 16. This CDR3 region has 15 residues. In DNA form, the CDR3 reads TGCGCCAGCACGCCCTTGAGCGGGGCCTGGGGGGAGCAGTACTTC. Protein: CASTPLSGAWGEQYF.

The chain couples TRBV7-3 to TRBJ1-1; 10 nucleotides agree with TRBD1. The CDR3 loop spans 16 amino acids. J gave up 1 base and V 5 bases, and 7 bases lay outside the gene matches. In germline, CDR1 is SGHTA, CDR2 FQGTGA. CDR3 region: CASSPGQGFENTEAFF. For the CDR3, the DNA is TGTGCCAGCAGCCCGGGACAGGGGTTCGAGAACACTGAAGCTTTCTTT.

The chain carries TRBV5-8 and TRBJ1-4, with TRBD1 identical over 10 bases. The V segment lost 4 bases and the J segment 8 bases; nucleotides outside the gene matches: 11. Germline loops: CDR1 SGHTS, CDR2 YDEGEE. There are 16 residues in the CDR3. CDR3 in amino acids: CASSGTWTGGIEKLFF. The CDR3 region has the DNA TGTGCCAGCAGCGGAACATGGACAGGGGGAATCGAAAAACTGTTTTTT.

J is TRBJ2-7 and V is TRBV19; 10 bases agree with TRBD2. The CDR3 has 16 residues. Germline V gene lookup returns CDR1 LNHDA and CDR2 SQIVND (reference sequence). With V trimmed by 3 bases and J by 4 bases, 9 bases remained unmatched. DNA of the CDR3: TGTGCCAGTAGTATGGGAAGCGGGGGGGCTCGATACGAGCAGTACTTC. This encodes CASSMGSGGARYEQYF.

The chain has TRBV19 and TRBJ1-4; D perhaps matches TRBD1 (5 bases). The CDR3 consists of 16 residues. Germline V gene data show CDR1 as LNHDA and CDR2 as SQIVND (reference sequence). V lost 8 bases and J lost 8, with 24 bases in between. This CDR3 reads CASGQIETARGEKLFF. CDR3 bases: TGTGCCAGTGGACAAATCGAGACAGCTAGAGGGGAAAAACTGTTTTTT.

This clone appeared a single time. The chain employs TRBV28 and TRBJ2-3; TRBD2 aligns across 11 bases. CDR3 length equals 16 residues. Germline CDR1 reads MDHEN; CDR2 reads SYDVKM. Unmatched junction bases numbered 8, after V lost 3 bases and J lost 6 bases. The CDR3: CASSFPSGGFTDTQYF. In DNA, the CDR3 is TGTGCCAGCAGTTTTCCTAGCGGGGGGTTTACGGATACGCAGTATTTT. The variable domain in full, completed from reference TRBV28 and TRBJ2-3, reads DVKVTQSSRYLVKRTGEKVFLECVQDMDHENMFWYRQDPGLGLRLIYFSYDVKMKEKGDIPEGYSVSREKKERFSLILESASTNQTSMYLCASSFPSGGFTDTQYFGPGTRLTVL.

This sequence joins TRBV5-1 and TRBJ2-5; a weak D match, TRBD2 (5 bases). The better agreement between TRBJ2-7 and the DNA end casts doubt on the J call. CDR3 length: 14 amino acids. Germline assignment: CDR1 SGHRS and CDR2 YFSETQ. In DNA form, the CDR3 reads TGCGCCAGCAGCATAGTGCTCAGCGGCGACGAGCAGTACTTC. Translating gives CASSIVLSGDEQYF.

The V gene is TRBV6-4, the J gene TRBJ1-2; D ambiguous. The CDR3 has 14 amino acids. Germline CDR1 MRHNA, CDR2 SNTAGT. Trimming took off 2 bases at V and 6 bases at J, with 13 bases between the two ends. The CDR3 protein is CASSDGELSHGYTF. CDR3 sequence (DNA): TGTGCCAGCAGTGACGGGGAACTGAGCCATGGCTACACCTTC.

The genes are TRBV7-8 and TRBJ1-5; D gene ambiguous. Trimming shortened V by 0 bases and J by 0 bases, and 6 bases separated the two germline ends. From germline, CDR1 is SGHVS and CDR2 FQNEAQ. The CDR3 is 15 amino acids. The DNA for the CDR3 is TGTGCCAGCAGCTTAGCCAGGTATAGCAATCAGCCCCAGCATTTT. This sequence encodes CASSLARYSNQPQHF.

J is TRBJ1-2 and V is TRBV5-5; unclear D gene. The CDR3 spans 15 residues. Germline lookup yields CDR1 SGHKS and CDR2 YYEKEE (reference sequence). Trimming removed 1 base from V and 1 base from J, with 11 bases in between. The CDR3 reads CASSLSPDGNYGYTF. In nucleotides, the CDR3 is TGTGCCAGCAGCTTGTCGCCGGACGGTAACTATGGCTACACCTTC.